The 32 T cell receptor beta chains reported below all come from one sample, sequenced in a study of regulatory T cells in long-lasting Graves disease. Time point meaning: newly diagnosed GD, antithyroid drugs for less than 3 months. PBMC RNA was the source of the TCR library. In building TCR beta libraries, iRepertoire HTBI primers were used together with Arm-PCR of CDR3 regions. TCRdb recomputed calls from the multiplex PCR reads with MiXCR, one row per CDR3 protein. The sample has about 220,000 distinct CDR3 sequences, roughly 20% seen once. The same sample was also used in a study of T cells in Graves' hyperthyroidism and ophthalmopathy.

Source: peripheral blood mononuclear cells (PBMCs), taken at new diagnosis, from a patient treated with antithyroid drugs. These receptors all come from a woman aged 30 to 39 with Graves disease.

A note on this clonotype: A far larger clone is one base from this, pointing to a likely read error. This chain connects TRBV11-2 to TRBJ1-1; the D is unclear. Germline V CDR1 and CDR2: SGHAT, FQNNGV. The CDR3 loop spans 16 amino acids. Trimming pared 5 bases from V and 4 bases from J, leaving 20 bases between. The CDR3 loop reads CASSHFPGPGGTEAFF. CDR3 DNA sequence: TGTGCCAGCAGCCACTTCCCGGGTCCCGGTGGCACTGAAGCTTTCTTT. The full variable domain, in which reference TRBV11-2 and TRBJ1-1 provide the parts outside the CDR3, is EAGVAQSPRYKIIEKRQSVAFWCNPISGHATLYWYQQILGQGPKLLIQFQNNGVVDDSQLPKDRFSAERLKGVDSTLKIQPAKLEDSAVYLCASSHFPGPGGTEAFFGQGTRLTVV.

To note about this clonotype: This may be a read error, as it is one base from a much larger clone. The V gene is TRBV5-1, the J gene TRBJ2-3; weak D call: TRBD2 (7 bases). The J call may not be correct, given that the DNA end is closer to TRBJ2-5. The CDR3 runs 15 residues. Germline V CDR1 and CDR2: SGHRS, YFSETQ. CDR3 coding DNA: TGCGCCAGCAGCTCGCGAGAGACTAGCAGGGGGACCCAGTACTTC. Its protein product is CASSSRETSRGTQYF.

This clonotype has only a few counts. V gene TRBV25-1 combines with J gene TRBJ1-2; maybe TRBD1 (6 bases). Trimming stripped 0 bases from V and 8 bases from J, with 13 bases between. Germline CDR1 MGHDK, CDR2 SYGVNS. The CDR3 is 14 amino acids. The CDR3 spells CASSEYLSQGGYTF. CDR3 nucleotides: TGTGCCAGCAGTGAATATCTTTCGCAGGGGGGCTACACCTTC.

This clonotype was recorded many times. The rearrangement joins TRBV6-2 or TRBV6-3 to TRBJ2-3; TRBD2 agrees at 8 bases. This CDR3 contains 16 residues. Germline assignment: CDR1 MNHEY and CDR2 SVGEGT. V gave up 4 bases and J gave up 6 bases; unmatched junction bases: 12. The CDR3 is CASSSRNSGISDTQYF. The CDR3 DNA is TGTGCCAGCAGTTCGAGGAATAGCGGGATATCGGATACGCAGTATTTT.

As concerns this clonotype: One end of the junction is discordant with germline, which a read error may explain. This chain joins TRBV19 and TRBJ2-2; either TRBD1 or TRBD2 may supply D (5 bases each). The CDR3 totals 16 residues. The germline gives CDR1 LNHDA, CDR2 SQIVND (reference sequence). The CDR3 nucleotides are TGTGCCAGCAGGTCCCCAGGGAGAAGAGGGACCGGGGAGCCGTTTTTT. Translated, it gives CASRSPGRRGTGEPFF. Full variable domain (remainder filled in from reference TRBV19 and TRBJ2-2): DGGITQSPKYLFRKEGQNVTLSCEQNLNHDAMYWYRQDPGQGLRLIYYSQIVNDFQKGDIAEGYSVSREKKESFPLTVTSAQKNPTAFYLCASRSPGRRGTGEPFFGEGSRLTVL.

In this sample, this clonotype turned up many times. The J gene is TRBJ2-2, the V gene TRBV27; maybe TRBD1 (6 bases). Per the germline V gene, CDR1 is MNHEY and CDR2 is SMNVEV (reference sequence). This CDR3 spans 13 amino acids. V shed 3 bases and J shed 8 bases, with 10 bases lying between them. The CDR3: CASSFQGFGELFF. CDR3 nucleotides: TGTGCCAGCAGTTTCCAGGGGTTTGGGGAGCTGTTTTTT.

V usage is TRBV6-1 and J usage is TRBJ2-7; D perhaps matches TRBD2 (5 bases). The ends were cut back, 7 bases at V and 2 bases at J, with 15 bases in the middle. The V gene's germline CDR1 is MNHNS and CDR2 SASEGT. The CDR3 is made up of 14 amino acids. The CDR3 nucleotides read TGTGCCAGCAACCGTGGAGGCTCTGCCTACGAGCAGTACTTC. Translation gives CASNRGGSAYEQYF.

J is TRBJ1-4 and V is TRBV19; TRBD1 might be the D (5 bases). With 6 bases removed from V and 6 bases from J, the gap between germline ends came to 8 bases. There are 12 residues in the CDR3. Looked up from germline, CDR1 is LNHDA and CDR2 is SQIVND (reference sequence). CDR3 sequence reads: CASRDKYEKLFF. The DNA of the CDR3 is TGTGCCAGTAGGGACAAATATGAAAAACTGTTTTTT.

This clonotype was counted many times. The CDR3 coding sequence is TGTGCCAGCAGTGCTAGCGGGGTTCGCACCTACGAGCAGTACTTC. Translating gives CASSASGVRTYEQYF. V is TRBV2 and J is TRBJ2-7, with 9 nucleotides matching TRBD2. In germline, CDR1 is SNHLY, CDR2 FYNNEI. Trimming removed 4 bases from V and 2 bases from J; junction bases left unmatched: 6. The CDR3 consists of 15 residues.

This clonotype has ten or more counts. The J gene is TRBJ1-4, the V gene TRBV6-1; TRBD1 matches at 7 bases. The CDR3 is 14 residues long. V shed 5 bases, J shed 4 bases, and the junction held 4 bases outside the gene matches. Germline V CDR1 and CDR2: MNHNS, SASEGT. The CDR3 DNA reads TGTGCCAGCAGTCGGGACAGCTATAATGAAAAACTGTTTTTT. Residues: CASSRDSYNEKLFF.

This clonotype was seen ten or more times. This chain uses TRBV5-1 with TRBJ2-3; D is unresolved. V lost 5 bases and J 3 bases, leaving 13 bases between the germline ends. The CDR3 is 14 residues long. Germline CDR1 is SGHRS and CDR2 is YFSETQ. CDR3 region: CASRGLGGTDTQYF. In nucleotides, the CDR3 is TGCGCCAGCAGAGGGCTAGGCGGTACAGATACGCAGTATTTT.

The chain links TRBV11-3 to TRBJ2-5; 10 bases map to TRBD2. CDR3 size: 15 residues. From germline, CDR1 is SGHNT and CDR2 YENEEA. The junction had 8 bases not matched to a gene; V was cut back by 5 bases and J by 5 bases. The CDR3: CASSHSAGGPETQYF. CDR3 nucleotides: TGTGCCAGCAGCCATTCAGCGGGAGGGCCGGAGACCCAGTACTTC.

This clonotype was counted at least ten times. The rearrangement links TRBV28 to TRBJ1-1; D is possibly TRBD1 (5 bases). The CDR3 consists of 13 residues. Trimming stripped 10 bases from V and 5 bases from J, with 17 bases between. The germline CDR1 and CDR2 sequences are MDHEN and SYDVKM. The CDR3 sequence: CATDQGARTEAFF. The CDR3 DNA reads as TGTGCCACTGATCAAGGGGCGCGGACTGAAGCTTTCTTT. The full variable domain, in which reference TRBV28 and TRBJ1-1 provide the parts outside the CDR3, is DVKVTQSSRYLVKRTGEKVFLECVQDMDHENMFWYRQDPGLGLRLIYFSYDVKMKEKGDIPEGYSVSREKKERFSLILESASTNQTSMYLCATDQGARTEAFFGQGTRLTVV.

This clonotype has a count of ten or more. CDR3 loop: CASGINRGRVEVGTGELFF. The CDR3, as DNA: TGTGCTAGTGGCATCAACAGGGGGCGAGTTGAAGTTGGGACCGGGGAGCTGTTTTTT. The chain recombines TRBV12-5 with TRBJ2-2; 9 positions agree with TRBD1. Looked up from germline, CDR1 is LGHNT and CDR2 is FRNRAP. J lost 5 bases, V lost 6 bases, and 19 bases had no gene match. CDR3 size: 19 residues. Together with reference TRBV12-5 and TRBJ2-2, the CDR3 gives the full variable domain: DARVTQTPRHKVTEMGQEVTMRCQPILGHNTVFWYRQTMMQGLELLAYFRNRAPLDDSGMPKDRFSAEMPDATLATLKIQPSEPRDSAVYFCASGINRGRVEVGTGELFFGEGSRLTVL.

This chain connects TRBV30 to TRBJ2-7; 8 bases align to TRBD1. Germline V gene data show CDR1 as GTSNPN and CDR2 as SVGIG (reference sequence). Losses at the gene ends were 0 bases for V and 6 bases for J; bases not matched to a gene: 7. This CDR3 spans 14 amino acids. The CDR3 sequence: CAWSVGQGAFEQYF. As DNA, the CDR3 is TGTGCCTGGAGTGTAGGGCAGGGGGCGTTCGAGCAGTACTTC.

This clonotype has ten or more counts. The genes are TRBV28 and TRBJ1-5, with TRBD1 as a possible D gene (5 bases). V lost 4 bases, J lost 5 bases, and 12 bases lay in between. This CDR3 region has 14 residues. Looked up from germline, CDR1 is MDHEN and CDR2 is SYDVKM. DNA for the CDR3: TGTGCCAGCAGTTCAGGACACCCCGATCAGCCCCAGCATTTT. It codes for CASSSGHPDQPQHF. The whole variable domain, remainder taken from reference TRBV28 and TRBJ1-5, is DVKVTQSSRYLVKRTGEKVFLECVQDMDHENMFWYRQDPGLGLRLIYFSYDVKMKEKGDIPEGYSVSREKKERFSLILESASTNQTSMYLCASSSGHPDQPQHFGDGTRLSIL.

This clonotype was seen once. V usage is TRBV30 and J usage is TRBJ2-7, with D perhaps matching TRBD2 (6 bases). The germline CDR1 and CDR2 sequences are GTSNPN and SVGIG (reference sequence). V shed 6 bases and J shed 4 bases, with 16 bases lying between them. CDR3 length: 13 amino acids. CDR3 amino acids: CACSRGLRYEQYF. The DNA of the CDR3 is TGTGCCTGCAGTAGGGGACTTCGGTACGAGCAGTACTTC.

V and J are TRBV28 and TRBJ2-3, with 8 bases fitting TRBD2. Germline V lookup: CDR1 MDHEN, CDR2 SYDVKM. With V trimmed by 5 bases and J by 2 bases, 3 bases remained unmatched. The CDR3 sequence is 14 residues long. The CDR3 spells CASSPGGYTDTQYF. Here the CDR3 DNA reads TGTGCCAGCAGTCCGGGGGGGTACACAGATACGCAGTATTTT. The full variable domain, rest sourced from reference TRBV28 and TRBJ2-3, is DVKVTQSSRYLVKRTGEKVFLECVQDMDHENMFWYRQDPGLGLRLIYFSYDVKMKEKGDIPEGYSVSREKKERFSLILESASTNQTSMYLCASSPGGYTDTQYFGPGTRLTVL.

In its sample, this clonotype was seen many times. V and J are TRBV5-6 and TRBJ2-1; TRBD2 agrees at 7 bases. This CDR3 spans 14 amino acids. After removal of 7 bases from V and 4 bases from J, the junction contained 8 bases not matched to a gene. Germline-derived CDR1 and CDR2 are SGHDT and YYEEEE. The CDR3 coding sequence is TGTGCCAGCGAAGGGCGGGGGAGGTACAATGAGCAGTTCTTC. It encodes CASEGRGRYNEQFF. The entire variable domain, with the rest obtained from reference TRBV5-6 and TRBJ2-1, is as follows: DAGVTQSPTHLIKTRGQQVTLRCSPKSGHDTVSWYQQALGQGPQFIFQYYEEEERQRGNFPDRFSGHQFPNYSSELNVNALLLGDSALYLCASEGRGRYNEQFFGPGTRLTVL.

This clonotype occurred many times. The chain has TRBV9 and TRBJ1-5; possibly TRBD1 for D (5 bases). This CDR3 region has 15 residues. The germline V gene encodes CDR1 SGDLS and CDR2 YYNGEE. Trimming cost V 0 bases and J 5 bases, with 12 bases left between them. Here the CDR3 DNA reads TGTGCCAGCAGCGTAGACCCACGGGGGGATCAGCCCCAGCATTTT. Amino acids: CASSVDPRGDQPQHF.

This clonotype was detected many times. The V and J genes are TRBV6-2 or TRBV6-3 and TRBJ2-5; 12 positions agree with TRBD2. V gave up 7 bases and J gave up 4 bases; unmatched junction bases: 4. The CDR3 sequence is 14 residues long. CDR1 is MNHEY and CDR2 is SVGEGT in the germline V gene. CDR3 DNA: TGTGCCAGCAATCTAGCGGGAGGGCGAGAGACCCAGTACTTC. Protein sequence: CASNLAGGRETQYF.

Ten or more counts support this clonotype. This chain uses TRBV12-3 or TRBV12-4 with TRBJ1-3, with 7 bases aligning to TRBD1. Trimming took 6 bases from V and 8 from J; bases not matched to a gene: 10. This CDR3 is built from 14 residues. CDR3 sequence reads: CASRPGGRGYTIYF. The CDR3, as DNA: TGTGCCAGCAGGCCAGGGGGAAGGGGATACACCATATATTTT.

This clonotype was seen repeatedly, ten times or more. The rearrangement links TRBV9 to TRBJ1-1, with 11 nucleotides matching TRBD1. Per germline, CDR1 SGDLS and CDR2 YYNGEE. This CDR3 has 16 residues. Trimming took 4 bases from V and 0 from J; bases not matched to a gene: 5. This CDR3 is CASSPRTGGMNTEAFF. The DNA of the CDR3 is TGTGCCAGCAGCCCCCGGACAGGGGGCATGAACACTGAAGCTTTCTTT.

The chain combines TRBV9 with TRBJ2-2, with 9 bases lining up with TRBD2. The CDR3 is made up of 16 amino acids. Germline V gene lookup returns CDR1 SGDLS and CDR2 YYNGEE. J lost 4 bases, V lost 0 bases, and 4 bases had no gene match. CDR3 sequence reads: CASSVGRGRVTGELFF. The CDR3 nucleotides are TGTGCCAGCAGCGTAGGTCGCGGGAGGGTCACCGGGGAGCTGTTTTTT.

This clonotype was counted at least ten times. The chain joins TRBV15 to TRBJ2-7; D not certain. The CDR3 spans 13 residues. Trimming stripped 1 base from V and 3 bases from J, with 7 bases between. CDR1 is LNHNV and CDR2 is YYDKDF in the germline V gene (reference sequence). CDR3 amino acids: CATSRADGYEQYF. The CDR3 nucleotides read TGTGCCACCAGCAGAGCAGACGGCTACGAGCAGTACTTC.

At least ten counts were recorded for this clonotype. The chain recombines TRBV9 with TRBJ1-3; D unclear. The CDR3 is 15 residues long. The ends were cut back, 3 bases at V and 0 bases at J, with 10 bases in the middle. Germline loops: CDR1 SGDLS, CDR2 YYNGEE. The CDR3 DNA is TGTGCCAGCAGCGGCCCCCAAGGCTCTGGAAACACCATATATTTT. As protein: CASSGPQGSGNTIYF.

The chain employs TRBV11-2 and TRBJ2-1; 9 positions agree with TRBD2. The CDR3 sequence is 16 residues long. Germline V gene lookup returns CDR1 SGHAT and CDR2 FQNNGV. With V trimmed by 1 base and J by 7 bases, 8 bases remained unmatched. DNA of the CDR3: TGTGCCAGCAGCTTAGGTCAGCTAGCGGGAAGGAATGAGCAGTTCTTC. Its protein product is CASSLGQLAGRNEQFF.

The chain is built from TRBV20-1 and TRBJ1-3; the D is unclear. CDR1 is DFQATT and CDR2 is SNEGSKA in the germline V gene (reference sequence). Trimming stripped 5 bases from V and 0 bases from J, with 8 bases between. This CDR3 contains 13 residues. The CDR3 reads CSARPRSGNTIYF. CDR3 coding DNA: TGCAGTGCTCGACCGCGCTCTGGAAACACCATATATTTT.

This clonotype was observed at least ten times. The J gene is TRBJ2-1, the V gene TRBV28, with 9 bases fitting TRBD2. The J segment lost 8 bases and the V segment lost 5 bases, leaving 7 bases of the junction unmatched. Germline V gene data show CDR1 as MDHEN and CDR2 as SYDVKM. CDR3 length: 14 amino acids. CDR3 region: CASSPSGEVDEQFF. For the CDR3, the DNA is TGTGCCAGCAGTCCTAGCGGGGAGGTCGATGAGCAGTTCTTC.

Concerning this clonotype: An end of the junction does not agree with germline; a read error may underlie this. This chain links TRBV5-1 with TRBJ1-2; no clear D. CDR1 and CDR2 (germline): SGHRS, YFSETQ. CDR3 length equals 13 residues. In nucleotides, the CDR3 is TGTGCCAGCAGCTTGGGAGTTCAGGTTGGCTACACCTTC. It specifies CASSLGVQVGYTF.

Points on this clonotype: A far larger clone is off by one base, so a read error is likely. The chain combines TRBV28 with TRBJ2-5, with D tentatively TRBD2 (6 bases). V was shortened by 6 bases and J by 4 bases, with 15 bases between the two germline ends. The CDR3 runs to 14 residues. The germline V gene encodes CDR1 MDHEN and CDR2 SYDVKM. The CDR3: CASSLGTRPETQYF. CDR3 bases: TGTGCCAGCAGCCTCGGGACTCGGCCAGAGACCCAGTACTTC.

This clonotype was detected only a few times. The chain employs TRBV6-2 or TRBV6-3 and TRBJ1-3, with D tentatively TRBD1 (6 bases). Trimming removed 0 bases at V and 8 bases at J, with 11 bases between. Germline CDR1 is MNHEY and CDR2 is SVGEGT. The CDR3 loop spans 14 amino acids. CDR3 protein: CASSYSQGSDTIYF. CDR3 DNA sequence: TGTGCCAGCAGTTACTCGCAGGGGTCCGACACCATATATTTT.